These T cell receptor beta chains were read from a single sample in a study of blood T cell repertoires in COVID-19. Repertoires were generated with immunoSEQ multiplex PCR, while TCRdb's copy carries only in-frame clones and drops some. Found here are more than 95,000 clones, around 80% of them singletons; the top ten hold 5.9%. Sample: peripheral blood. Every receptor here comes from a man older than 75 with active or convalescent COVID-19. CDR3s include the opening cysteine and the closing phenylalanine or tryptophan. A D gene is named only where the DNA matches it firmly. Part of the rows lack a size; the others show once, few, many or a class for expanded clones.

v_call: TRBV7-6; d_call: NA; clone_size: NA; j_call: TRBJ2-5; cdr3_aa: CASSFTGGQGETQYF; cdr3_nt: TGTGCCAGCAGCTTTACGGGGGGCCAGGGAGAGACCCAGTACTTC
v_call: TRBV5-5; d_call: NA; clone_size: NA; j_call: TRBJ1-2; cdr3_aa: CASSLNDRNYGYTF; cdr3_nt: TGTGCCAGCAGCTTAAATGACAGGAACTATGGCTACACCTTC
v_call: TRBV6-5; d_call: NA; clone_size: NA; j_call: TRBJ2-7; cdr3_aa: CASSRGQSSYEQYF; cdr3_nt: TGTGCCAGCAGTCGAGGACAGAGCTCCTACGAGCAGTACTTC
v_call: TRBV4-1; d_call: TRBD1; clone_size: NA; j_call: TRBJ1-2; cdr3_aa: CASSQDLDRGHGYTF; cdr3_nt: TGCGCCAGCAGCCAAGATCTGGACAGGGGTCACGGCTACACCTTC
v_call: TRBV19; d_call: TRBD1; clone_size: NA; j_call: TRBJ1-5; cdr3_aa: CASSTVTGAGQPQHF; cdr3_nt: TGTGCCAGTAGTACCGTAACAGGGGCGGGACAGCCCCAGCATTTT
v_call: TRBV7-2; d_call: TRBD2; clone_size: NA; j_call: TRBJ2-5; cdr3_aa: CASSKRGVQETQYF; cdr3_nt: TGTGCCAGCAGCAAGCGGGGGGTACAAGAGACCCAGTACTTC
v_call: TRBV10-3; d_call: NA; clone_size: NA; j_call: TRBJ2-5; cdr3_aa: CAIRDSGGTQYF; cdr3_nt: TGTGCCATCAGGGACTCCGGGGGGACCCAGTACTTC
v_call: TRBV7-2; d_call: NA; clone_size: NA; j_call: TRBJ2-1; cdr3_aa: CASSLGRLFEQFF; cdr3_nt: TGTGCCAGCAGCTTGGGGCGGCTATTTGAGCAGTTCTTC
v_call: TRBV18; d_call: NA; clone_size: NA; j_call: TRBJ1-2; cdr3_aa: CASSPNWDSSYGYTF; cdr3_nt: TGTGCCAGCTCACCGAATTGGGACTCGTCCTATGGCTACACCTTC
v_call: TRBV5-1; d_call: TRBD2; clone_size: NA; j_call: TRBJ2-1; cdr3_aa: CASSLPSGGSPEEQFF; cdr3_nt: TGCGCCAGCAGCTTACCAAGCGGGGGGTCCCCGGAGGAGCAGTTCTTC
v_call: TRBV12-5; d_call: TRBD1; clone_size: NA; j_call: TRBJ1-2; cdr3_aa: CASGHHTGDYGYTF; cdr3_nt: TGTGCTAGTGGCCATCATACAGGGGACTATGGCTACACCTTC
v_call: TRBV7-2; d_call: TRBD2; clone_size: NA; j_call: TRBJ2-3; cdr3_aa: CASSYGGLAGGTDTQYF; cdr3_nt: TGTGCCAGCAGCTATGGGGGACTAGCGGGGGGCACAGATACGCAGTATTTT
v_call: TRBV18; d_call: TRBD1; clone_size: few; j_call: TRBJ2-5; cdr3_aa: CASSPSDRGSETQYF; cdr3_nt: TGTGCCAGCTCACCATCCGACAGGGGAAGCGAGACCCAGTACTTC
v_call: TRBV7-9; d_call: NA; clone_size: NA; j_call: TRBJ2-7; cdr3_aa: CASSSQVSYEQYF; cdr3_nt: TGTGCCAGCAGCTCACAGGTCTCCTACGAGCAGTACTTC
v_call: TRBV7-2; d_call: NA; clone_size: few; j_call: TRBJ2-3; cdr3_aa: CASSLETEDTQYF; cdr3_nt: TGTGCCAGCAGCTTGGAGACCGAAGATACGCAGTATTTT
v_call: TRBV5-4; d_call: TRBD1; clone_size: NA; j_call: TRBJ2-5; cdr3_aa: CASSLSTGERETQYF; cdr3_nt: TGTGCCAGCAGCTTGTCCACAGGGGAGAGGGAGACCCAGTACTTC
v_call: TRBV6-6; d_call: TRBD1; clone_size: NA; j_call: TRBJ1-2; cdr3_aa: CASSYRLLDRAGGYTF; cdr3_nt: TGTGCCAGCAGTTACCGACTCCTCGACAGGGCTGGCGGCTACACCTTC
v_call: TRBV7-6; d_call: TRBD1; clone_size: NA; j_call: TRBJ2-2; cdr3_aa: CASRQGLNTGELFF; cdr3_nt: TGTGCCAGCCGACAGGGGCTGAACACCGGGGAGCTGTTTTTT
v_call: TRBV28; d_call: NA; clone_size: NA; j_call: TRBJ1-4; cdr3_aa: CASSDFGGVDEKLFF; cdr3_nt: TGTGCCAGCAGTGATTTTGGGGGGGTGGATGAAAAACTGTTTTTT
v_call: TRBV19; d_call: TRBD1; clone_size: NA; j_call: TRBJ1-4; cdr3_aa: CASSIRTGGFEKLFF; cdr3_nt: TGTGCCAGTAGTATCCGGACAGGGGGCTTTGAAAAACTGTTTTTT
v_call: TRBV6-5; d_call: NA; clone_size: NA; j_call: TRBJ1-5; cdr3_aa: CASRAGEYQPQHF; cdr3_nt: TGTGCCAGCAGGGCGGGGGAGTACCAGCCCCAGCATTTT
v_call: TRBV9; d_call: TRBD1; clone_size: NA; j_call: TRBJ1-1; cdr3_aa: CASSVSPFPSGGEAFF; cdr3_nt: TGTGCCAGCAGCGTAAGTCCCTTCCCCTCAGGGGGTGAAGCTTTCTTT
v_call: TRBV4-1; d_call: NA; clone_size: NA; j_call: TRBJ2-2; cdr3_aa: CASSRGTASNTGELFF; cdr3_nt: TGCGCCAGCAGCCGGGGGACTGCATCGAACACCGGGGAGCTGTTTTTT
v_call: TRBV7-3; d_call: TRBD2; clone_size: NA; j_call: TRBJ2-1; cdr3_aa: CASSSGTTIYNEQFF; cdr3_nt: TGTGCCAGCAGCTCCGGGACTACTATCTACAATGAGCAGTTCTTC
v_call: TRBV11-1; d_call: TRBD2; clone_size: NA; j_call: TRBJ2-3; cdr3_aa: CASSFLSGGAAQYF; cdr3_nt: TGTGCCAGCAGCTTTCTGAGCGGGGGGGCTGCGCAGTATTTT
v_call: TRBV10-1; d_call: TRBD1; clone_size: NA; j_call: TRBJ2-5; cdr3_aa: CASPVDRGRPKRTQYF; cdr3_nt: TGCGCCAGCCCAGTGGACAGGGGGCGACCCAAGAGGACCCAGTACTTC
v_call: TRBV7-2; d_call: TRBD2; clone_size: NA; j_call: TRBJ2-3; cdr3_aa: CASSATGTSGTSTDTQYF; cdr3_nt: TGTGCCAGCAGTGCTACCGGGACTAGCGGGACTAGCACAGATACGCAGTATTTT
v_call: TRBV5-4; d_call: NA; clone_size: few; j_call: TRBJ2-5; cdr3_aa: CASSLNNQETQYF; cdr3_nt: TGTGCCAGCAGCTTGAACAACCAAGAGACCCAGTACTTC
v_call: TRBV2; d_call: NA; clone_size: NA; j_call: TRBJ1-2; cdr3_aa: CASSAGQWANYGYTF; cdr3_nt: TGTGCCAGCAGTGCAGGACAGTGGGCTAACTATGGCTACACCTTC
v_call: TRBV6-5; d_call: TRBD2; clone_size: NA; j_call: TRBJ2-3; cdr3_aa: CASGGLASDTQYF; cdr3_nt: TGTGCCAGCGGGGGACTAGCGTCAGATACGCAGTATTTT
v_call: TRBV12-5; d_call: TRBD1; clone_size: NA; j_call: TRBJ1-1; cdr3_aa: CASGVNRGVGTEAFF; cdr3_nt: TGTGCTAGTGGTGTAAACAGGGGGGTGGGCACTGAAGCTTTCTTT